This T cell receptor (beta chain) was captured in a study of blood T cell repertoires in COVID-19. Study-level information: Whether acute or convalescent, the COVID-19 samples came from the United States, Italy and Spain. The cDNA or gDNA used as material had been derived from T cells, B-cell-depleted T cells, or PBMCs.

In the original workflow: Cell counts per sample came from amplifying reference gene primers. Profiling relied on immunoSEQ multiplex PCR, and the TCRdb table lists in-frame clones only, not all of them. That table supplies the V and J calls and clone size; D and trimming were determined from the DNA. The repertoire holds 46,000 or so clones, with around nine tenths as singletons. Trimming left V 6 bases short and J 2 bases short, with 17 bases between. The V gene's germline CDR1 is SQVTM and CDR2 ANQGSEA. The CDR3 totals 14 residues. Sequencing was carried out using peripheral blood. The chain has TRBV29-1 and TRBJ2-7; tentative D call: TRBD1 (6 bases). The TCR sequence derives from a man aged 65 to 79 with active COVID-19. The CDR3, as DNA: TGCAGCGTGAACCAGAACAGGGACCCCTACGAGCAGTACTTC. Its protein product is CSVNQNRDPYEQYF.